A single sample is the source of the 23 T cell receptor beta chains below, sequenced in a study of technical replicates of blood from several donors. The table came from immunoSEQ multiplex PCR; TCRdb's copy has only in-frame clones and leaves some out. The sample holds tens of thousands of clones, around nine tenths seen once. Sequencing was carried out using T cells isolated from PBMCs. Receptors were obtained from a human donor in good health.

The rearrangement links TRBV27 to TRBJ1-5; D remains ambiguous. Germline-derived CDR1 and CDR2 are MNHEY and SMNVEV (reference sequence). The V end was cut by 5 bases, the J end by 1 base, with 3 bases between. The CDR3 spans 12 residues. The CDR3 region has the DNA TGTGCCAGCAGTCCAAGCAATCAGCCCCAGCATTTT. Encoded protein: CASSPSNQPQHF.

The gene calls are TRBV30 and TRBJ1-2; a weak D match, TRBD1 (5 bases). Germline V gene sequence: CDR1 GTSNPN, CDR2 SVGIG (reference sequence). Trimming removed 0 bases at V and 2 bases at J, with 7 bases between. This CDR3 is 13 amino acids long. The CDR3 DNA is TGTGCCTGGAGTGTAAGACAGAACTATGGCTACACCTTC. This gives the protein CAWSVRQNYGYTF.

The rearrangement uses TRBV11-2 and TRBJ2-5; a weak D match, TRBD1 (6 bases). The CDR3 is made up of 14 amino acids. Germline CDR1 and CDR2: SGHAT and FQNNGV. The ends were cut back, 5 bases at V and 5 bases at J, with 15 bases in the middle. DNA for the CDR3: TGTGCCAGCAGCCCTGGACAGATAAAGGAGACCCAGTACTTC. Translated, it gives CASSPGQIKETQYF.

The J gene is TRBJ1-5, the V gene TRBV10-2; possible D gene TRBD1, 6 bases. Germline CDR1 and CDR2: WSHSY and SAAADI. The CDR3 consists of 14 residues. The V end lost 5 bases, the J end lost 3 bases, and 11 bases lay between the germline ends. The DNA of the CDR3 is TGCGCCAGCAGTTCACAGGGTACCAATCAGCCCCAGCATTTT. It codes for CASSSQGTNQPQHF.

The J gene is TRBJ1-2, the V gene TRBV6-5, with a tentative D call TRBD1 (6 bases). This CDR3 has 13 residues. CDR1 MNHEY and CDR2 SVGAGI come from the germline V gene. V was cut by 6 bases and J by 0 bases, with 8 bases left in between. The CDR3 coding sequence is TGTGCCAGCAGCAGGACAGCTAACTATGGCTACACCTTC. This codes for CASSRTANYGYTF.

This clone has just one count. This chain uses TRBV28 with TRBJ1-5; tentative D call: TRBD1 (6 bases). CDR1 and CDR2 from the germline V gene are MDHEN and SYDVKM. The CDR3 consists of 13 residues. Trimming removed 6 bases from V and 4 bases from J, with 10 bases in between. The CDR3 sequence: CASRRQVNQPQHF. As DNA, the CDR3 is TGTGCCAGCAGGAGACAGGTTAATCAGCCCCAGCATTTT.

The chain combines TRBV14 with TRBJ2-3; 10 bases are a match to TRBD2. The CDR3 contains 17 residues. V shed 4 bases and J 5 bases; nucleotides not matched to a gene: 12. In germline, CDR1 is SGHDN, CDR2 FVKESK. CDR3 residues: CASSPSPFSGRLDTQYF. The CDR3 DNA sequence: TGTGCCAGCAGCCCCTCTCCCTTTAGCGGGAGGTTAGATACGCAGTATTTT.

The chain joins TRBV13 to TRBJ1-2, with D maybe TRBD1 (5 bases). The V and J ends lost 5 bases and 3 bases respectively, with 19 bases between them. Germline V CDR1 and CDR2: PRHDT, FYEKMQ (reference sequence). There are 16 residues in the CDR3. CDR3 protein: CASSPSWGREDYGYTF. CDR3 in DNA: TGTGCCAGCAGCCCCTCCTGGGGCAGGGAGGACTATGGCTACACCTTC.

The gene calls are TRBV7-9 and TRBJ2-5; D gene uncertain. The ends were cut back, 1 base at V and 3 bases at J, with 6 bases in the middle. The length of the CDR3 is 13 residues. Germline V CDR1 and CDR2: SEHNR, FQNEAQ (reference sequence). Written as DNA, the CDR3 is TGTGCCAGCAGCTTAGATGCGGAAGAGACCCAGTACTTC. It is translated as CASSLDAEETQYF.

The chain couples TRBV7-2 to TRBJ1-5; maybe TRBD1 (5 bases). This CDR3 spans 15 amino acids. Germline loops: CDR1 SGHTA, CDR2 FQGNSA. Trimming stripped 7 bases from V and 5 bases from J, with 18 bases between. CDR3 sequence reads: CASILTRGGDQPQHF. Written as DNA, the CDR3 is TGTGCCAGCATCCTCACACGGGGAGGGGATCAGCCCCAGCATTTT.

The chain joins TRBV5-6 to TRBJ2-7, with unresolved D. The V end lost 4 bases, the J end lost 4 bases, and 18 bases lay between the germline ends. The CDR3 is 15 amino acids. The germline gives CDR1 SGHDT, CDR2 YYEEEE. The CDR3 DNA reads as TGTGCCAGCAGCCCGAGCCATGAGGCGTTATACGAGCAGTACTTC. This sequence encodes CASSPSHEALYEQYF.

CDR3 DNA: TGTGCCAGCAGCGTGAGGGACTTCCCCTACGAGCAGTACTTC. Amino acid sequence: CASSVRDFPYEQYF. V gene TRBV9 combines with J gene TRBJ2-7; TRBD2 is a possible D gene (6 bases). Germline V CDR1 and CDR2: SGDLS, YYNGEE. The CDR3 spans 14 residues. V gave up 2 bases and J gave up 2 bases, with 11 bases separating them.

This chain connects TRBV6-5 to TRBJ2-4; weak D call: TRBD2 (5 bases). V lost 2 bases, J lost 8 bases, and 10 bases lay in between. Germline CDR1 MNHEY, CDR2 SVGAGI. The CDR3 contains 13 residues. The CDR3 DNA reads as TGTGCCAGCAGTTACAACCGAGCGGACATTCAGTACTTC. Amino acids: CASSYNRADIQYF.

This chain links TRBV6-5 with TRBJ1-2; the D gene is possibly TRBD1 (5 bases). The V gene's germline CDR1 is MNHEY and CDR2 SVGAGI. V was cut by 2 bases and J by 1 base, with 14 bases left in between. The CDR3 sequence is 16 residues long. The CDR3 sequence is CASSYGTVGGNYGYTF. The CDR3 nucleotides are TGTGCCAGCAGTTACGGGACCGTGGGGGGTAACTATGGCTACACCTTC.

This clone was detected only a few times. The chain links TRBV12-5 to TRBJ2-3; 7 nucleotides agree with TRBD1. The CDR3 length is 15 residues. The V gene's germline CDR1 is LGHNT and CDR2 FRNRAP. Trimming took 0 bases from V and 8 from J; bases not matched to a gene: 8. DNA for the CDR3: TGTGCTAGTGGTTTGGTAGCGGACAGGAGTGGTACGCAGTATTTT. It is translated as CASGLVADRSGTQYF.

This clone showed up just once. In DNA form, the CDR3 reads TGTGCCACCTCGACAGGGGACAAAGAGACCCAGTACTTC. Protein: CATSTGDKETQYF. The chain employs TRBV19 and TRBJ2-5; 8 nucleotides line up with TRBD1. V lost 10 bases and J lost 3; bases outside the gene matches: 7. The CDR3 consists of 13 residues. Looked up from germline, CDR1 is LNHDA and CDR2 is SQIVND (reference sequence). Looking up the rest from reference TRBV19 and TRBJ2-5 gives the full variable domain: DGGITQSPKYLFRKEGQNVTLSCEQNLNHDAMYWYRQDPGQGLRLIYYSQIVNDFQKGDIAEGYSVSREKKESFPLTVTSAQKNPTAFYLCATSTGDKETQYFGPGTRLLVL.

Details on this clone: The germline gene is not matched at one end of the junction; a read error may be the cause. The J gene is TRBJ1-1, the V gene TRBV6-1; 9 nucleotides line up with TRBD1. The V gene's germline CDR1 is MNHNS and CDR2 SASEGT. The CDR3 extends over 13 amino acids. CDR3 nucleotide sequence: TGTGCCAGCAGTCAAGAAAGACAGGGGGACCTTATCTTT. This translates into CASSQERQGDLIF.

This clone was recorded once. CDR3 sequence: CASSDTARVGNEQFF. CDR3 nucleotides: TGTGCCAGCAGTGATACTGCGAGGGTAGGTAATGAGCAGTTCTTC. The chain recombines TRBV2 with TRBJ2-1; a weak D match, TRBD2 (5 bases). The CDR3 loop spans 15 amino acids. Germline V gives CDR1 SNHLY, CDR2 FYNNEI. V was cut by 3 bases and J by 7 bases, with 16 bases left in between.

The J gene is TRBJ1-2, the V gene TRBV10-3, with a tentative D call TRBD1 (6 bases). Germline CDR1 reads ENHRY; CDR2 reads SYGVKD. Trimming pared 4 bases from V and 5 bases from J, leaving 14 bases between. The CDR3 extends over 14 amino acids. CDR3 sequence reads: CAISGGGERYGYTF. Written as DNA, the CDR3 is TGTGCCATCAGTGGGGGGGGCGAGAGGTATGGCTACACCTTC.

J is TRBJ2-3 and V is TRBV5-6; TRBD2 might be the D (5 bases). The CDR3 is 13 residues long. V lost 0 bases and J lost 5, with 7 bases in between. Germline V gives CDR1 SGHDT, CDR2 YYEEEE. CDR3 nucleotides: TGTGCCAGCAGCTTGGGGGCGGGAGATACGCAGTATTTT. It specifies CASSLGAGDTQYF.

V and J are TRBV6-4 and TRBJ2-1; TRBD2 agrees at 7 bases. CDR3 length equals 16 residues. The germline CDR1 and CDR2 sequences are MRHNA and SNTAGT. Trimming at V came to 0 bases and at J to 4 bases, leaving 6 bases not matched to a gene. The CDR3: CASSDSEAGTYNEQFF. In DNA, the CDR3 is TGTGCCAGCAGTGACTCAGAAGCGGGAACGTACAATGAGCAGTTCTTC.

The V gene is TRBV10-3, the J gene TRBJ1-4, with D hard to call. V was cut by 4 bases and J by 5 bases, with 8 bases left in between. Germline V gene data show CDR1 as ENHRY and CDR2 as SYGVKD. The CDR3 is 13 amino acids. The CDR3 spells CAISAGENEKLFF. The CDR3 bases are TGTGCCATCAGTGCCGGGGAAAATGAAAAACTGTTTTTT.

This chain connects TRBV6-1 to TRBJ2-7; TRBD1 might be the D (6 bases). CDR1 and CDR2 (germline): MNHNS, SASEGT. CDR3 length: 14 residues. Trimming left V 6 bases short and J 3 bases short, with 15 bases between. CDR3 in amino acids: CASRPQGFRYEQYF. DNA for the CDR3: TGTGCCAGCAGACCACAGGGCTTCCGCTACGAGCAGTACTTC.